The next 26 T cell receptor beta chains were all read from a single sample in a study of lymphopenia after photon versus proton radiotherapy (dated by TCRdb to between 2018 and 2020). Receptors were amplified or captured by the immunoSEQ multiplex PCR assay. The table comes from immuneACCESS by way of TCRdb, which keeps in-frame sequences with V and J called. Part of the clones is missing from these tables; in studies checked, under half for an unresolved V gene and the rest for unknown reasons. This sample is represented by roughly 150,000 clones; 88% of them were singletons. About 4.7% of the sample is held by the ten biggest clonotypes. Source: peripheral blood, taken from a patient treated with photon-based radiotherapy. These receptors all come from a man in his forties or fifties with gastric cancer.

The chain couples TRBV4-1 to TRBJ2-5, with 8 bases identical to TRBD2. Trimming at V came to 1 base and at J to 3 bases, leaving 4 bases not matched to a gene. CDR1 MGHRA and CDR2 YSYEKL come from the germline V gene. This CDR3 is built from 15 residues. Here the CDR3 DNA reads TGCGCCAGCAGCCAAGGACTAGCGTGGGAAGAGACCCAGTACTTC. It specifies CASSQGLAWEETQYF.

The V and J genes are TRBV28 and TRBJ2-5; 8 positions agree with TRBD1. Looked up from germline, CDR1 is MDHEN and CDR2 is SYDVKM. This CDR3 spans 13 amino acids. V lost 5 bases, J lost 5 bases, and 4 bases stayed unmatched. CDR3 region: CASSGQGSETQYF. For the CDR3, the DNA is TGTGCCAGCAGTGGACAGGGATCGGAGACCCAGTACTTC.

V usage is TRBV25-1 and J usage is TRBJ1-5; D gene uncertain. Germline loops: CDR1 MGHDK, CDR2 SYGVNS. The V gene lost 4 bases and the J gene lost 4 bases, with 14 bases spanning the gap. This CDR3 region has 15 residues. In DNA form, the CDR3 reads TGTGCCAGCAGTGGCCCAGGCTCCTATAATCAGCCCCAGCATTTT. As protein: CASSGPGSYNQPQHF.

The chain has TRBV5-4 and TRBJ2-7, with D unresolved. The length of the CDR3 is 14 residues. CDR1 and CDR2 from the germline V gene are SGHNT and YYREEE (reference sequence). V was trimmed by 4 bases and J by 2 bases, leaving 13 bases between them. CDR3 amino acids: CASSPRKETYEQYF. The CDR3 bases are TGTGCCAGCAGCCCGAGGAAAGAAACCTACGAGCAGTACTTC.

The chain joins TRBV30 to TRBJ1-4; 9 nucleotides align to TRBD1. The length of the CDR3 is 15 residues. Germline V gene lookup returns CDR1 GTSNPN and CDR2 SVGIG (reference sequence). The junction had 4 bases not matched to a gene; V was cut back by 4 bases and J by 1 base. In nucleotides, the CDR3 is TGTGCCTGGACCAACAGGGGGCGAACTAATGAAAAACTGTTTTTT. Protein product: CAWTNRGRTNEKLFF. Filled out from reference TRBV30 and TRBJ1-4, the complete variable domain reads SQTIHQWPATLVQPVGSPLSLECTVEGTSNPNLYWYRQAAGRGLQLLFYSVGIGQISSEVPQNLSASRPQDRQFILSSKKLLLSDSGFYLCAWTNRGRTNEKLFFGSGTQLSVL.

The rearrangement links TRBV6-4 to TRBJ1-5; D call uncertain. Germline V lookup: CDR1 MRHNA, CDR2 SNTAGT. The CDR3 has 13 residues. The V end was cut by 2 bases, the J end by 7 bases, with 9 bases between. CDR3 DNA: TGTGCCAGCAGTGACAACTGGGGACAGCCCCAGCATTTT. This encodes CASSDNWGQPQHF.

The chain carries TRBV6-1 and TRBJ1-3; 9 bases align to TRBD1. With 4 bases clipped from V and 3 bases from J, the junction kept 4 bases outside the gene matches. The CDR3 length is 15 residues. The germline V gene has CDR1 MNHNS and CDR2 SASEGT. The CDR3 DNA reads as TGTGCCAGCAGTGTTCGGACAGGGGTTGGAAACACCATATATTTT. Amino acids: CASSVRTGVGNTIYF.

The chain has TRBV6-5 and TRBJ2-4; 7 bases are shared with TRBD2. Looked up from germline, CDR1 is MNHEY and CDR2 is SVGAGI. The trim removed 5 bases at V and 0 bases at J, leaving 1 base unmatched. This CDR3 spans 14 amino acids. Here the CDR3 DNA reads TGTGCCAGCAGTCGCGGGGGAGCCAAAAACATTCAGTACTTC. This gives the protein CASSRGGAKNIQYF.

The chain uses TRBV28 and TRBJ1-5; D ambiguous. CDR3 length: 14 amino acids. The germline V gene encodes CDR1 MDHEN and CDR2 SYDVKM. The V end was cut by 3 bases, the J end by 2 bases, with 8 bases between. The chain's CDR3 is CASSLNRGNQPQHF. As DNA, the CDR3 is TGTGCCAGCAGTTTGAACAGAGGCAATCAGCCCCAGCATTTT.

The chain uses TRBV19 and TRBJ1-1; the D gene is possibly TRBD1 (5 bases). The CDR3 contains 14 residues. Trimming stripped 4 bases from V and 0 bases from J, with 9 bases between. Germline CDR1 reads LNHDA; CDR2 reads SQIVND (reference sequence). This CDR3 reads CASSSRGVNTEAFF. Written as DNA, the CDR3 is TGTGCCAGTAGTAGTAGGGGAGTGAACACTGAAGCTTTCTTT.

This chain uses TRBV10-3 with TRBJ1-3; D might be TRBD1 (5 bases). In germline, CDR1 is ENHRY, CDR2 SYGVKD. V lost 5 bases and J 0 bases, leaving 11 bases between the germline ends. This CDR3 comprises 15 residues. CDR3 bases: TGTGCCATCAGTACACTGACAGTCTCTGGAAACACCATATATTTT. This sequence encodes CAISTLTVSGNTIYF.

The chain joins TRBV28 to TRBJ1-2; no clear D. V lost 1 base to trimming and J lost 6 bases, with 15 bases between them. The length of the CDR3 is 15 residues. Germline CDR1 and CDR2: MDHEN and SYDVKM. Here the CDR3 reads CASSLSVGYMDGYTF. The CDR3 DNA reads as TGTGCCAGCAGTTTATCTGTAGGGTACATGGATGGCTACACCTTC.

V gene TRBV6-5 combines with J gene TRBJ2-3; TRBD2 matches 8 bases. J lost 15 bases, V lost 0 bases, and 8 bases had no gene match. The length of the CDR3 is 13 residues. Germline V gene sequence: CDR1 MNHEY, CDR2 SVGAGI. The DNA of the CDR3 is TGTGCCAGCAGTTACTCGAGCGGCGGGGGGCCCTATTTT. It codes for CASSYSSGGGPYF.

The gene calls are TRBV5-6 and TRBJ1-4; TRBD1 is a possible D gene (5 bases). Trimming removed 2 bases at V and 0 bases at J, with 20 bases between. The CDR3 is made up of 19 amino acids. Germline CDR1 and CDR2: SGHDT and YYEEEE. This CDR3 reads CASSLKGGREPSTNEKLFF. For the CDR3, the DNA is TGTGCCAGCAGCTTAAAGGGTGGCAGGGAGCCGTCAACTAATGAAAAACTGTTTTTT.

V is TRBV5-6 and J is TRBJ1-1; D gene ambiguous. Germline values: CDR1 SGHDT, CDR2 YYEEEE. This CDR3 has 11 residues. V shed 2 bases and J shed 6 bases, with 5 bases lying between them. The CDR3 reads CASSFGPEAFF. The CDR3 region has the DNA TGTGCCAGCAGCTTTGGTCCTGAAGCTTTCTTT.

The gene calls are TRBV29-1 and TRBJ2-7, with TRBD2 matching over 9 bases. The CDR3 runs 12 residues. Germline loops: CDR1 SQVTM, CDR2 ANQGSEA. J lost 4 bases, V lost 8 bases, and 6 bases had no gene match. CDR3 nucleotides: TGCAGCTTTCGAGCGGGAGGATACGAGCAGTACTTC. Amino acids: CSFRAGGYEQYF.

This clone was seen a single time. The chain combines TRBV2 with TRBJ2-3; maybe TRBD1 (6 bases). Deletions cut 1 base from V and 0 bases from J, with 11 bases between. The length of the CDR3 is 16 residues. Germline V gives CDR1 SNHLY, CDR2 FYNNEI. CDR3: CASSEGGGYSTDTQYF. CDR3 coding DNA: TGTGCCAGCAGTGAAGGAGGGGGATATAGCACAGATACGCAGTATTTT.

This clone has just a few counts. The rearrangement joins TRBV5-6 to TRBJ2-2, with 7 bases aligning to TRBD1. Trimming at V came to 3 bases and at J to 4 bases, leaving 9 bases not matched to a gene. CDR3 length: 16 amino acids. Germline V gene sequence: CDR1 SGHDT, CDR2 YYEEEE. Written as DNA, the CDR3 is TGTGCCAGCAGCTCCCAACAGGGGCTCCCCACCGGGGAGCTGTTTTTT. Its translation is CASSSQQGLPTGELFF.

The chain carries TRBV23-1 and TRBJ1-1; 7 bases line up with TRBD1. TRBV23-1 is an ORF for which the function is uncertain. J was trimmed by 2 bases and V by 2 bases; bases with no gene match: 23. CDR3 length equals 21 residues. The chain's CDR3 is CASSQPAPPTGAPFPNTEAFF. CDR3 DNA sequence: TGCGCCAGCAGTCAACCAGCCCCCCCAACAGGGGCGCCCTTTCCTAACACTGAAGCTTTCTTT.

The chain uses TRBV5-4 and TRBJ2-7; TRBD2 agrees at 9 bases. J lost 4 bases, V lost 1 base, and 6 bases had no gene match. This CDR3 region has 15 residues. From germline, CDR1 is SGHNT and CDR2 YYREEE (reference sequence). CDR3 nucleotide sequence: TGTGCCAGCAGCTTGTCGCCTAGCGGGATTTACGAGCAGTACTTC. This codes for CASSLSPSGIYEQYF.

The chain couples TRBV7-2 to TRBJ2-7; 8 bases agree with TRBD1. The J segment lost 6 bases and the V segment lost 5 bases, leaving 15 bases of the junction unmatched. Germline values: CDR1 SGHTA, CDR2 FQGNSA. The CDR3 covers 16 residues. CDR3 residues: CASSPRGRGRFSEQYF. CDR3 DNA sequence: TGTGCCAGCAGCCCCCGGGGCAGGGGGCGTTTTAGCGAGCAGTACTTC.

The genes are TRBV28 and TRBJ2-3; D gene ambiguous. Germline CDR1 is MDHEN and CDR2 is SYDVKM. This CDR3 has 18 residues. V lost 5 bases and J 0 bases, leaving 21 bases between the germline ends. The CDR3: CASSSFEVEVMSTDTQYF. The CDR3 DNA reads TGTGCCAGCAGTAGTTTTGAGGTCGAGGTGATGAGCACAGATACGCAGTATTTT.

The rearrangement links TRBV7-8 to TRBJ2-1; 9 positions match TRBD2. Germline loops: CDR1 SGHVS, CDR2 FQNEAQ. The CDR3 totals 14 residues. The J segment lost 5 bases and the V segment lost 4 bases, leaving 3 bases of the junction unmatched. The CDR3 bases are TGTGCCAGCAGCTCTAGACTAGCGGACAATGAGCAGTTCTTC. Translated, it gives CASSSRLADNEQFF. The whole variable domain, filled in from reference TRBV7-8 and TRBJ2-1, reads GAGVSQSPRYKVAKRGQDVALRCDPISGHVSLFWYQQALGQGPEFLTYFQNEAQLDKSGLPSDRFFAERPEGSVSTLKIQRTQQEDSAVYLCASSSRLADNEQFFGPGTRLTVL.

The chain recombines TRBV30 with TRBJ1-5; D gene ambiguous. Looked up from germline, CDR1 is GTSNPN and CDR2 is SVGIG (reference sequence). This CDR3 has 14 residues. Trimming took off 0 bases at V and 5 bases at J, with 11 bases between the two ends. The CDR3 spells CAWSVLGKDQPQHF. CDR3 nucleotides: TGTGCCTGGAGTGTACTCGGGAAGGATCAGCCCCAGCATTTT. Filled out from reference TRBV30 and TRBJ1-5, the complete variable domain reads SQTIHQWPATLVQPVGSPLSLECTVEGTSNPNLYWYRQAAGRGLQLLFYSVGIGQISSEVPQNLSASRPQDRQFILSSKKLLLSDSGFYLCAWSVLGKDQPQHFGDGTRLSIL.

The chain recombines TRBV7-2 with TRBJ2-2; tentatively, D is TRBD1 (5 bases). CDR3 size: 15 residues. Per germline, CDR1 SGHTA and CDR2 FQGNSA. V was pared by 2 bases and J by 3 bases, with 10 bases between. The CDR3 nucleotides are TGTGCCAGCAGCTTATTAGCAGGGCACACCGGGGAGCTGTTTTTT. It specifies CASSLLAGHTGELFF.

This clone was counted a single time. The chain is built from TRBV5-1 and TRBJ1-1; no definite D call. Germline V gene sequence: CDR1 SGHRS, CDR2 YFSETQ. The CDR3 is 14 residues long. V dropped 0 bases and J dropped 1 base, with 7 bases sitting between them. The CDR3: CASSLGTSNTEAFF. The DNA of the CDR3 is TGCGCCAGCAGCTTGGGGACTTCGAACACTGAAGCTTTCTTT. The variable domain in full, completed from reference TRBV5-1 and TRBJ1-1, reads KAGVTQTPRYLIKTRGQQVTLSCSPISGHRSVSWYQQTPGQGLQFLFEYFSETQRNKGNFPGRFSGRQFSNSRSEMNVSTLELGDSALYLCASSLGTSNTEAFFGQGTRLTVV.